This T cell receptor (beta chain) was obtained from a study of cytomegalovirus exposure and HLA in healthy donors. Overall study results and limits: According to the study, around 160 TCR beta chains were cytomegalovirus-associated. Cytomegalovirus status was reportedly diagnosed by the classifier with high specificity and sensitivity. In vitro, three CMV-associated chains proved specific for CMV antigens.

Germline trimming cut 0 bases from V and 2 bases from J; bases unmatched to any gene: 3. Germline V gene sequence: CDR1 ENHRY, CDR2 SYGVKD. This CDR3 spans 17 amino acids. Produced via immunoSEQ multiplex PCR; TCRdb's table is partial and in-frame only. The repertoire holds over 60,000 clones, with 85% to 95% as singletons. Concerning this clone itself: The antigen is undetermined.

These donors were members of the 120-subject validation cohort, a group separate from the approximately 670-subject first cohort. The J gene is TRBJ2-1, the V gene TRBV10-3; 11 bases line up with TRBD1. This receptor was identified in a man between 18 and 35 years old in good health and CMV-seropositive. Sample: PBMCs. CDR3 loop: CAISESVGQGAYNEQFF. The DNA for the CDR3 is TGTGCCATCAGTGAGTCAGTGGGACAGGGGGCCTACAATGAGCAGTTCTTC.